The source of this T cell receptor (beta chain) is a study of T cells in Graves' hyperthyroidism and ophthalmopathy. Study-level information: Initial diagnosis, before any treatment, was when peripheral blood was collected.

The germline CDR1 and CDR2 sequences are LNHNV and YYDKDF (reference sequence). Deletions cut 1 base from V and 7 bases from J, with 20 bases between. The CDR3 is made up of 17 amino acids. TCR beta CDR3 region amplification was performed from RNA transcripts. With the HTBI primer set, the TCR CDR3 went through a first round of RT-PCR. Each CDR3 protein is one row after TCRdb ran MiXCR on the multiplex PCR reads. The sample shows about 620,000 distinct CDR3 sequences, roughly 17% of them seen only once. Sequences were obtained from blood. V is TRBV15 and J is TRBJ2-4; unclear D gene. This clonotype was obtained from a woman between 25 and 40 years old with Graves' hyperthyroidism. The chain's CDR3 is CATSRALQEPPGNIQYF. The CDR3 nucleotides read TGTGCCACCAGCAGAGCTCTCCAGGAACCCCCCGGGAACATTCAGTACTTC.